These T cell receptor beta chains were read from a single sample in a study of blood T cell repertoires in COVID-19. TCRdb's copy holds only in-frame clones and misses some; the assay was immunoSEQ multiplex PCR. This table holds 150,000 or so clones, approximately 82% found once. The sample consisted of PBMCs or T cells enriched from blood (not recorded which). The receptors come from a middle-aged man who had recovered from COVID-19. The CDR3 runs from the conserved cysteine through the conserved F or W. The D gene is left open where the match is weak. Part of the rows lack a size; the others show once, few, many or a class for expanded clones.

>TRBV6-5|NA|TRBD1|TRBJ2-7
CASSRTGRSYEQYF
TGTGCCAGCAGTCGGACAGGGAGGTCCTACGAGCAGTACTTC
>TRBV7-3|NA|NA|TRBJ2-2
CASSPGTITGELFF
TGTGCCAGCAGCCCCGGGACAATCACCGGGGAGCTGTTTTTT
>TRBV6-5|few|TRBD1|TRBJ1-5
CASRIQGKINQPQHF
TGTGCCAGCAGGATACAGGGGAAAATCAATCAGCCCCAGCATTTT
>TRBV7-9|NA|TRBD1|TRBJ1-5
CASSLGTGVSSPQHF
TGTGCCAGCAGCCTGGGGACAGGTGTTTCGTCGCCCCAGCATTTT
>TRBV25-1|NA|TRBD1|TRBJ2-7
CASSEWGTGSYEQYF
TGTGCCAGCAGTGAATGGGGGACAGGGTCCTACGAGCAGTACTTC
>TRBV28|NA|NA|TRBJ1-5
CATQTGQGNQPQHF
TGTGCCACCCAGACAGGTCAAGGGAATCAGCCCCAGCATTTT
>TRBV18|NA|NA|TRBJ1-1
CATAGDTEAFF
TGTGCCACGGCGGGAGACACTGAAGCTTTCTTT
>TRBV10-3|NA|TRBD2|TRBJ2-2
CAITSGANTGELFF
TGTGCCATCACCAGCGGGGCTAACACCGGGGAGCTGTTTTTT
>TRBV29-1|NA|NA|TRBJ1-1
CSVGSAEAFF
TGCAGCGTTGGTTCGGCTGAAGCTTTCTTT
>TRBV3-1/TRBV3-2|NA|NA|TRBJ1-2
CASSQDQFGYTF
TGTGCCAGCAGCCAAGATCAGTTTGGCTACACCTTC
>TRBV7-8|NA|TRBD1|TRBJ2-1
CASSRETGRDEQFF
TGTGCCAGCAGCCGCGAGACAGGGCGGGATGAGCAGTTCTTC
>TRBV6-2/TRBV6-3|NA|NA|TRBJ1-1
CASSRRGSPSEAFF
TGTGCCAGCAGTCGGAGGGGCAGCCCGTCTGAAGCTTTCTTT
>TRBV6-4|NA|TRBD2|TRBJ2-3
CASSETTSGGGTDTQYF
TGTGCCAGCAGTGAAACGACTAGCGGGGGGGGCACAGATACGCAGTATTTT
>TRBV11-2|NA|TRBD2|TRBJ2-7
CASSLDSWAAGGVEQYF
TGTGCCAGCAGCTTAGATTCCTGGGCAGCGGGGGGAGTCGAGCAGTACTTC
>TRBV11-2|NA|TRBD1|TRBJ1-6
CASSTYRGNNSPLHF
TGTGCCAGCAGCACCTACAGGGGGAACAATTCACCCCTCCACTTT
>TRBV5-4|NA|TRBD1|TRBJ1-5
CASSHDRGNQPQHF
TGTGCCAGCAGCCACGACAGGGGTAATCAGCCCCAGCATTTT
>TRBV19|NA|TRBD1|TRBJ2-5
CASRGQGFGETQYF
TGTGCCAGTAGGGGACAGGGGTTCGGAGAGACCCAGTACTTC
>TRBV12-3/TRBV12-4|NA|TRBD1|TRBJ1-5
CASSLGQGGRHF
TGTGCCAGCAGTTTGGGACAGGGTGGACGGCATTTT
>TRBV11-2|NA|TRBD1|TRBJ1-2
CASSPAPDRAMRGYTF
TGTGCCAGCAGCCCCGCGCCGGACAGGGCGATGCGGGGCTACACCTTC
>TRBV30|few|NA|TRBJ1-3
CAWSVQGNTIYF
TGTGCCTGGAGTGTACAAGGAAACACCATATATTTT
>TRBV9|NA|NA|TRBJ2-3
CASSPQVEDTQYF
TGTGCCAGCAGCCCGCAGGTGGAAGATACGCAGTATTTT
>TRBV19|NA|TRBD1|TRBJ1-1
CASSIGPGTGESTEAFF
TGTGCCAGTAGTATAGGCCCCGGGACAGGGGAATCCACTGAAGCTTTCTTT
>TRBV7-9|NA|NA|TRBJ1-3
CASSLSGNTIYF
TGTGCCAGCAGCCTCTCTGGAAACACCATATATTTT
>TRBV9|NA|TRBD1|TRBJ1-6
CASSVSGQDNSPLHF
TGTGCCAGCAGCGTATCCGGACAGGACAATTCACCCCTCCACTTT
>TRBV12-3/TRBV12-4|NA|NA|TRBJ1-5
CASKGVSNQPQHF
TGTGCCAGCAAAGGGGTTAGCAATCAGCCCCAGCATTTT
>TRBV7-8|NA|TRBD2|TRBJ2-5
CASRPTSGGARETQYF
TGTGCCAGCAGGCCTACTAGCGGGGGGGCCCGGGAGACCCAGTACTTC
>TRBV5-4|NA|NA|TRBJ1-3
CASSLIRGAADGNTIYF
TGTGCCAGCAGCTTGATACGGGGGGCCGCGGATGGAAACACCATATATTTT
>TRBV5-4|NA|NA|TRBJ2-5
CASSLSRTQQETQYF
TGTGCCAGCAGCTTGAGTCGTACACAACAAGAGACCCAGTACTTC
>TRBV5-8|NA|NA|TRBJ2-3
CASSLEGGRTDTQYF
TGTGCCAGCAGCTTGGAGGGGGGGCGCACAGATACGCAGTATTTT
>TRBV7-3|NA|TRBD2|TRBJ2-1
CASSLLAGTSYNEQFF
TGTGCCAGCAGCTTATTAGCGGGGACCTCCTACAATGAGCAGTTCTTC
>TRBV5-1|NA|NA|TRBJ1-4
CASSLQAAGTSNEKLFF
TGCGCCAGCAGCTTGCAGGCAGCAGGGACATCGAATGAAAAACTGTTTTTT
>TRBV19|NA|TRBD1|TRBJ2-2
CASRRTGGAGTGELFF
TGTGCCAGTAGAAGGACAGGGGGCGCGGGCACCGGGGAGCTGTTTTTT
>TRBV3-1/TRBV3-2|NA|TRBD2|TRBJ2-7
CASSQALGTSEHEQYF
TGTGCCAGCAGCCAAGCTTTGGGGACTAGCGAGCACGAGCAGTACTTC